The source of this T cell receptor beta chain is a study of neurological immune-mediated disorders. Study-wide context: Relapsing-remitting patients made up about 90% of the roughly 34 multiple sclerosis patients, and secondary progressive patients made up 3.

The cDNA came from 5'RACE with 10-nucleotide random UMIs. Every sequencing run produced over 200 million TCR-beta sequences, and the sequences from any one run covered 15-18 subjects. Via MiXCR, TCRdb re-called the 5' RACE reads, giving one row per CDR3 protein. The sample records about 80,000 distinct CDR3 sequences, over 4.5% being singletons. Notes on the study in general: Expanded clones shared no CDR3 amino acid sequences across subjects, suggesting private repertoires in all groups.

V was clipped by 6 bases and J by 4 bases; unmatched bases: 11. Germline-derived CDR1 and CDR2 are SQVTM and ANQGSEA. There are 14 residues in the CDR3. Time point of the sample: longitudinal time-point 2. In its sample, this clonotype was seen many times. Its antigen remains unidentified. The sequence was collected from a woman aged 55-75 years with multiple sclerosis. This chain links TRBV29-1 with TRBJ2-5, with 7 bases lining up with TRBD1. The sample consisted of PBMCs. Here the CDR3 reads CSVKQGISSETQYF. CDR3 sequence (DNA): TGCAGCGTCAAACAGGGGATCTCTTCAGAGACCCAGTACTTC.